This entry concerns a single T cell receptor beta chain. The RNA, about 0.45 to 1 ug, was put through reverse transcription using random hexamers. TCRdb ran MiXCR on the immunoSEQ multiplex PCR reads and lists one entry per CDR3 protein. Found here are about 430,000 distinct CDR3 sequences, more than 80% of them singletons; the top ten hold approximately 0.12%. This specimen belongs to a study of CD8 T cells in Susac syndrome. CD8+ and CD4+ T cells circulating in blood were sequenced for TCR beta. Germline V lookup: CDR1 SGHNT, CDR2 YYREEE (reference sequence). This CDR3 comprises 15 residues. Trimming took 4 bases from V and 7 from J; bases not matched to a gene: 13.

The sequenced sample consisted of CD8+ T cells from PBMCs. The TCR originated in a human donor with multiple sclerosis. The V and J genes are TRBV5-4 and TRBJ1-2, with 7 bases that match TRBD1. The CDR3 DNA follows: TGTGCCAGCAGCCCCCCAGGGGAGGGGGCTATTGGCTACACCTTC. This codes for CASSPPGEGAIGYTF.